A single T cell receptor beta chain is shown here with its context. The sample is drawn from a study of shared clonotypes between healthy human individuals. The wider study: Plates per donor: three CD4 naive, three CD4 memory, two CD8 naive, one CD8 memory.

Data came from immunoSEQ multiplex PCR; TCRdb stores just in-frame clones and leaves some out. Here the sample spans around 1.5 million clones, 95% to 99% being singletons. This clonotype was sampled from a man aged 25-45 years in good health. The sample consisted of naive CD4+ T cells sorted from blood. Subset denoted: CD45RA+ positively selected.

This CDR3 reads CASSPAKSTGELFF. The CDR3 DNA is TGTGCCAGCAGCCCCGCGAAGAGCACCGGGGAGCTGTTTTTT. The gene calls are TRBV9 and TRBJ2-2; D remains ambiguous. Germline values: CDR1 SGDLS, CDR2 YYNGEE. The V end lost 4 bases, the J end lost 4 bases, and 11 bases lay between the germline ends. The CDR3 runs to 14 residues.